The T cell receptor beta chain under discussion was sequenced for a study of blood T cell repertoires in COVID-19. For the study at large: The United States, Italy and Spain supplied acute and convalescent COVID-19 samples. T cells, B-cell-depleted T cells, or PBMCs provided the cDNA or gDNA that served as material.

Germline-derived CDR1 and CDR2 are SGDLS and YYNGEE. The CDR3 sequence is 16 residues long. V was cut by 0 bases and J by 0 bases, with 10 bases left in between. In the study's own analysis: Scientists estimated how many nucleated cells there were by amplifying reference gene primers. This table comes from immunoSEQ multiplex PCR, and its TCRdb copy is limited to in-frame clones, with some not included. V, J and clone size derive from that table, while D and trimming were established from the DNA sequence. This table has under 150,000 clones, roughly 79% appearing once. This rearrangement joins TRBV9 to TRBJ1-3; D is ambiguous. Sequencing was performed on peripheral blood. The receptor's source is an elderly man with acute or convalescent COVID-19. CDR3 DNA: TGTGCCAGCAGCGTAGCCGGGTTCACCTCTGGAAACACCATATATTTT. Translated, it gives CASSVAGFTSGNTIYF.